What follows are 15 T cell receptor beta chains derived from one specimen sequenced in a study of Ad26.COV2.S vaccination and SARS-CoV-2 variants. Method: immunoSEQ multiplex PCR; TCRdb's copy keeps in-frame clones and lacks some. This table has about 440,000 clones, roughly 91% appearing once. The treatment is: about 20 received Ad26.COV2.S at low or high dose, single or two shots; 5 received placebo; per-sample allocation not given. Sampling was done on day 63 after the first vaccine or placebo injection. The sample was peripheral blood, taken in a trial of Ad26.COV2.S vaccine versus placebo. These TCRs come from a person between 18 and 65 years old who received the Ad26.COV2.S COVID-19 vaccine or a placebo.

The chain carries TRBV19 and TRBJ1-3; 7 nucleotides line up with TRBD1. Germline V lookup: CDR1 LNHDA, CDR2 SQIVND (reference sequence). V lost 8 bases and J lost 0; bases outside the gene matches: 1. The CDR3 covers 13 residues. The CDR3 DNA follows: TGTGCCAGTCGGGACAGCTCTGGAAACACCATATATTTT. It yields the protein CASRDSSGNTIYF. Combining the CDR3 with reference TRBV19 and TRBJ1-3 gives the whole variable domain DGGITQSPKYLFRKEGQNVTLSCEQNLNHDAMYWYRQDPGQGLRLIYYSQIVNDFQKGDIAEGYSVSREKKESFPLTVTSAQKNPTAFYLCASRDSSGNTIYFGEGSWLTVV.

The gene calls are TRBV19 and TRBJ1-5, with TRBD1 matching over 7 bases. Germline lookup yields CDR1 LNHDA and CDR2 SQIVND (reference sequence). V lost 6 bases and J lost 7; bases outside the gene matches: 3. The CDR3 is 12 residues long. CDR3 sequence reads: CASRYRGQPQHF. The CDR3 nucleotides are TGTGCCAGTAGGTACAGGGGCCAGCCCCAGCATTTT.

The chain joins TRBV7-3 to TRBJ2-1; TRBD2 matches at 7 bases. The CDR3 runs to 17 residues. V lost 5 bases and J lost 7; bases outside the gene matches: 17. Germline V gene lookup returns CDR1 SGHTA and CDR2 FQGTGA. CDR3 region: CASSPKYPREWGNEQFF. In DNA form, the CDR3 reads TGTGCCAGCAGCCCAAAGTATCCGCGGGAGTGGGGGAATGAGCAGTTCTTC.

This chain uses TRBV2 with TRBJ1-5; tentatively, D is TRBD1 (6 bases). The V end lost 1 base, the J end lost 4 bases, and 11 bases lay between the germline ends. The CDR3 totals 15 residues. The germline CDR1 and CDR2 sequences are SNHLY and FYNNEI. CDR3 protein: CASSEGLRGNQPQHF. The CDR3 nucleotides read TGTGCCAGCAGTGAAGGTTTGAGGGGGAATCAGCCCCAGCATTTT.

The J gene is TRBJ2-5, the V gene TRBV15; D perhaps matches TRBD2 (5 bases). V was cut by 6 bases and J by 7 bases, with 15 bases left in between. The length of the CDR3 is 13 residues. Germline V gene data show CDR1 as LNHNV and CDR2 as YYDKDF (reference sequence). The CDR3 region is CATRIESGRTQYF. The CDR3 bases are TGTGCCACCAGAATTGAAAGCGGACGGACCCAGTACTTC.

The chain carries TRBV28 and TRBJ2-5; TRBD1 might be the D (5 bases). Germline V gene sequence: CDR1 MDHEN, CDR2 SYDVKM. The V end was cut by 8 bases, the J end by 0 bases, with 16 bases between. The CDR3 sequence is 15 residues long. CDR3 sequence: CASHGARLDQETQYF. The CDR3 bases are TGTGCCAGCCATGGGGCGAGGCTAGACCAAGAGACCCAGTACTTC.

This chain connects TRBV2 to TRBJ2-2; TRBD1 agrees at 9 bases. The V segment lost 10 bases and the J segment 6 bases; nucleotides outside the gene matches: 9. This CDR3 region has 14 residues. CDR1 and CDR2 from the germline V gene are SNHLY and FYNNEI. This CDR3 reads CATRTGEGAGELFF. In DNA, the CDR3 is TGTGCCACGCGGACAGGGGAAGGAGCCGGGGAGCTGTTTTTT.

This clone was detected a few times. J is TRBJ2-7 and V is TRBV13, with 7 bases fitting TRBD2. V was clipped by 4 bases and J by 3 bases; unmatched bases: 15. The CDR3 loop spans 17 amino acids. Germline lookup yields CDR1 PRHDT and CDR2 FYEKMQ (reference sequence). CDR3 protein: CASSSAGDRLALYEQYF. The CDR3 region has the DNA TGTGCCAGCAGCTCTGCGGGGGATAGACTAGCACTCTACGAGCAGTACTTC.

This clone was picked up a small number of times. V is TRBV3-1 (or the pseudogene TRBV3-2) and J is TRBJ2-7, with a tentative D call TRBD2 (6 bases). Germline V lookup: CDR1 LGHDT, CDR2 YNNKEL (reference sequence). This CDR3 has 16 residues. V gave up 3 bases and J gave up 0 bases, with 15 bases separating them. The CDR3 spells CASSQASAIFSYEQYF. CDR3 DNA: TGTGCCAGCAGCCAGGCTAGCGCCATATTCTCCTACGAGCAGTACTTC.

The chain recombines TRBV2 with TRBJ2-7; TRBD1 agrees at 7 bases. This CDR3 contains 15 residues. V was clipped by 2 bases and J by 4 bases; unmatched bases: 8. Germline CDR1 is SNHLY and CDR2 is FYNNEI. The CDR3 sequence is CASSELGTDPYEQYF. The CDR3 DNA follows: TGTGCCAGCAGTGAATTGGGGACAGACCCATACGAGCAGTACTTC.

V is TRBV4-1 and J is TRBJ2-3; TRBD2 aligns across 9 bases. V trimming: 2 bases; J trimming: 2 bases; junction bases outside the gene matches: 5. This CDR3 region has 16 residues. Germline-derived CDR1 and CDR2 are MGHRA and YSYEKL. The CDR3 sequence: CASSQTVAGDTDTQYF. CDR3 in DNA: TGCGCCAGCAGCCAAACAGTAGCGGGAGACACAGATACGCAGTATTTT.

This chain uses TRBV6-5 with TRBJ2-6; 8 bases match TRBD1. With V trimmed by 10 bases and J by 4 bases, 6 bases remained unmatched. The germline V gene encodes CDR1 MNHEY and CDR2 SVGAGI. This CDR3 is built from 14 residues. CDR3: CATNRGTGANVLTF. The CDR3 bases are TGTGCCACAAACAGGGGGACCGGGGCCAACGTCCTGACTTTC.

This clone was seen once. The chain combines TRBV9 with TRBJ1-4; TRBD1 might be the D (6 bases). The CDR3 runs 14 residues. Germline values: CDR1 SGDLS, CDR2 YYNGEE. Trimming left V 3 bases short and J 6 bases short, with 12 bases between. The CDR3 bases are TGTGCCAGCAGCGCAACAGGGAGGGATGAAAAACTGTTTTTT. Its translation is CASSATGRDEKLFF.

J is TRBJ1-6 and V is TRBV19, with TRBD1 matching 10 bases. After removal of 5 bases from V and 6 bases from J, the junction contained 7 bases not matched to a gene. The CDR3 covers 16 residues. Germline V gene data show CDR1 as LNHDA and CDR2 as SQIVND (reference sequence). The CDR3 bases are TGTGCCAGTAGTCCCGGGACAGGGGCTAGTAATTCACCCCTCCACTTT. Amino acid sequence: CASSPGTGASNSPLHF.

This rearrangement joins TRBV28 to TRBJ1-4, with unresolved D. Trimming took off 8 bases at V and 10 bases at J, with 11 bases between the two ends. The CDR3 is made up of 11 amino acids. The germline CDR1 and CDR2 sequences are MDHEN and SYDVKM. The CDR3 sequence is CASLDSGKLFF. In nucleotides, the CDR3 is TGTGCCAGCCTCGATTCGGGAAAACTGTTTTTT.